The 27 T cell receptor beta chains reported below all come from one sample, sequenced in a study of blood T cell repertoires in COVID-19. Clones were read by immunoSEQ multiplex PCR, and TCRdb kept only the in-frame ones, dropping some. The sample has under 70,000 clones; more than 60% are singletons. Sequencing used peripheral blood. All receptors come from a woman between 70 and 85 years old with acute or convalescent COVID-19.

This clone turned up a few times. The chain couples TRBV6-1 to TRBJ2-7, with 12 bases lining up with TRBD1. V lost 10 bases to trimming and J lost 3 bases; unmatched junction nucleotides: 13. This CDR3 is 16 amino acids long. Germline CDR1 is MNHNS and CDR2 is SASEGT. The CDR3 protein is CATTDLGTGGSYEQYF. The DNA of the CDR3 is TGTGCCACCACTGACCTCGGGACAGGGGGCAGCTACGAGCAGTACTTC.

This clone appeared a single time. The gene calls are TRBV29-1 and TRBJ2-2, with 9 bases identical to TRBD1. In germline, CDR1 is SQVTM, CDR2 ANQGSEA. V shed 6 bases, J shed 5 bases, and the junction held 7 bases outside the gene matches. CDR3 length equals 14 residues. CDR3 sequence reads: CSVRQGENTGELFF. As DNA, the CDR3 is TGCAGCGTAAGACAGGGGGAAAATACCGGGGAGCTGTTTTTT.

The J gene is TRBJ2-2, the V gene TRBV5-4, with 10 bases lining up with TRBD2. J was trimmed by 0 bases and V by 4 bases; bases with no gene match: 12. Germline V gene lookup returns CDR1 SGHNT and CDR2 YYREEE (reference sequence). The CDR3 runs to 19 residues. CDR3 sequence reads: CASSPRGIAGGANTGELFF. The DNA of the CDR3 is TGTGCCAGCAGCCCGAGAGGTATAGCGGGGGGAGCGAACACCGGGGAGCTGTTTTTT.

This sequence joins TRBV10-3 and TRBJ2-1, with D perhaps matching TRBD2 (6 bases). V was shortened by 4 bases and J by 0 bases, with 16 bases between the two germline ends. The CDR3 totals 17 residues. Per germline, CDR1 ENHRY and CDR2 SYGVKD. This CDR3 is CAISARTGVGSYNEQFF. The CDR3 coding sequence is TGTGCCATCAGTGCTCGAACGGGGGTGGGCTCCTACAATGAGCAGTTCTTC.

The chain joins TRBV6-6 to TRBJ2-7, with 8 bases identical to TRBD1. J gave up 3 bases and V 4 bases, and 8 bases lay outside the gene matches. The CDR3 is 15 amino acids. Per germline, CDR1 MNHNY and CDR2 SVGAGI (reference sequence). This chain's CDR3 is CASSSMDREIYEQYF. DNA of the CDR3: TGTGCCAGCAGTTCTATGGACAGGGAAATCTACGAGCAGTACTTC.

This clone came up a few times. The chain employs TRBV5-1 and TRBJ1-1, with a tentative D call TRBD1 (5 bases). Trimming cost V 2 bases and J 0 bases, with 14 bases left between them. From germline, CDR1 is SGHRS and CDR2 YFSETQ. CDR3 length: 16 residues. The CDR3 DNA sequence: TGCGCCAGCAGCTTTTCCGGGACTGCAATGAACACTGAAGCTTTCTTT. It specifies CASSFSGTAMNTEAFF.

The chain couples TRBV10-3 to TRBJ1-2, with a weak D call TRBD1 (5 bases). Germline V gene lookup returns CDR1 ENHRY and CDR2 SYGVKD. V was pared by 3 bases and J by 2 bases, with 16 bases between. This CDR3 region has 16 residues. The CDR3 loop is CAISDSHGGSNYGYTF. In DNA form, the CDR3 reads TGTGCCATCAGTGATTCCCACGGGGGATCGAACTATGGCTACACCTTC.

The chain uses TRBV5-1 and TRBJ1-1; tentatively, D is TRBD1 (6 bases). With 4 bases removed from V and 1 base from J, the gap between germline ends came to 14 bases. This CDR3 is built from 15 residues. CDR1 and CDR2 (germline): SGHRS, YFSETQ. This CDR3 reads CASSSYGQQNTEAFF. The CDR3 DNA is TGCGCCAGCAGCAGCTACGGACAGCAGAACACTGAAGCTTTCTTT.

This chain uses TRBV6-1 with TRBJ1-5, with 7 bases matching TRBD1. V trimming: 4 bases; J trimming: 3 bases; junction bases outside the gene matches: 9. Germline lookup yields CDR1 MNHNS and CDR2 SASEGT. The length of the CDR3 is 16 residues. CDR3 protein: CASSVQPGQPNQPQHF. In DNA, the CDR3 is TGTGCCAGCAGTGTCCAGCCGGGACAGCCCAATCAGCCCCAGCATTTT.

This clone has a single count. The CDR3 region is CASERGGTEAFF. The DNA of the CDR3 is TGTGCCAGTGAAAGGGGTGGCACTGAAGCTTTCTTT. V gene TRBV2 combines with J gene TRBJ1-1, with D possibly matching TRBD1 (5 bases). The CDR3 totals 12 residues. Between the trimmed V and J ends, which lost 9 bases and 4 bases, there was a span of 12 bases. From germline, CDR1 is SNHLY and CDR2 FYNNEI.

This sequence joins TRBV24-1 and TRBJ2-1, with D possibly being TRBD2 (7 bases). The CDR3 length is 15 residues. Trimming stripped 1 base from V and 4 bases from J, with 10 bases between. Germline values: CDR1 KGHDR, CDR2 SFDVKD. The DNA for the CDR3 is TGTGCCACCAGTGATTTTAGGGGGGGGTACAATGAGCAGTTCTTC. This encodes CATSDFRGGYNEQFF.

The V gene is TRBV12-3 or TRBV12-4, the J gene TRBJ1-1; 9 bases line up with TRBD1. The CDR3 length is 13 residues. After removal of 6 bases from V and 9 bases from J, the junction contained 8 bases not matched to a gene. The DNA of the CDR3 is TGTGCCAGCAGCTATCCGGGACAGGGCAAAGCTTTCTTT. Protein product: CASSYPGQGKAFF.

This rearrangement joins TRBV5-4 to TRBJ1-2, with unresolved D. V was cut by 0 bases and J by 8 bases, with 14 bases left in between. Germline loops: CDR1 SGHNT, CDR2 YYREEE (reference sequence). The CDR3 loop spans 14 amino acids. Written as DNA, the CDR3 is TGTGCCAGCAGCTTGGGACGGGGAGATTCCGGCTACACCTTC. Residues: CASSLGRGDSGYTF.

V gene TRBV29-1 combines with J gene TRBJ1-4; 9 nucleotides align to TRBD1. The CDR3 loop spans 15 amino acids. Germline loops: CDR1 SQVTM, CDR2 ANQGSEA. The V gene end was trimmed by 1 base and the J gene end by 5 bases; junction bases not matched to a gene: 5. CDR3 sequence reads: CSVEARDRENEKLFF. In DNA, the CDR3 is TGCAGCGTTGAAGCCAGGGACAGGGAAAATGAAAAACTGTTTTTT.

The chain has TRBV6-1 and TRBJ2-2; D possibly corresponds to TRBD2 (5 bases). From germline, CDR1 is MNHNS and CDR2 SASEGT. The CDR3 covers 16 residues. Trimming took 2 bases from V and 1 from J, leaving 11 bases between them. For the CDR3, the DNA is TGTGCCAGCAGTGAATATGATCGGGGGAACACCGGGGAGCTGTTTTTT. Its translation is CASSEYDRGNTGELFF.

This clone was recorded a few times. V gene TRBV4-1 combines with J gene TRBJ1-5, with D hard to call. The V and J ends lost 0 bases and 8 bases respectively, with 20 bases between them. CDR3 length equals 17 residues. CDR1 MGHRA and CDR2 YSYEKL come from the germline V gene. CDR3 loop: CASSQETVRLPRKPQHF. The CDR3 DNA is TGCGCCAGCAGCCAAGAAACAGTCCGCTTACCAAGGAAGCCCCAGCATTTT.

The chain combines TRBV21-1 with TRBJ2-5; the D call TRBD2 from the table was never checked on the DNA. TRBV21-1 is a recognized pseudogene. The CDR3 is 19 amino acids. CDR3 nucleotide sequence: TGTGCCAGCAGCAAACGTGTCTCCCTGGGGGGACGGATACGCGAGACCCAGTACTTC. This encodes CASSKRVSLGGRIRETQYF.

The J gene is TRBJ1-6, the V gene TRBV4-2, with D possibly matching TRBD1 (5 bases). The CDR3 extends over 14 amino acids. Germline loops: CDR1 LGHNA, CDR2 YNFKEQ. V dropped 6 bases and J dropped 10 bases, with 16 bases sitting between them. The DNA of the CDR3 is TGTGCCAGCAGTTCCGGGGGATGGGAATCACCCCTCCACTTT. Translation gives CASSSGGWESPLHF.

The rearrangement uses TRBV5-1 and TRBJ2-3, with TRBD1 matching 9 bases. Germline assignment: CDR1 SGHRS and CDR2 YFSETQ. The CDR3 consists of 15 residues. V dropped 5 bases and J dropped 3; count of bases not matched to a gene: 7. CDR3 sequence (DNA): TGCGCCAGCAGTTCACAGGGGGCGCGGACAGATACGCAGTATTTT. Translated, it gives CASSSQGARTDTQYF.

The rearrangement links TRBV30 to TRBJ1-2; TRBD1 aligns across 11 bases. V shed 2 bases and J 4 bases; nucleotides not matched to a gene: 3. CDR3 size: 14 residues. Germline lookup yields CDR1 GTSNPN and CDR2 SVGIG (reference sequence). CDR3 amino acids: CAWSRDRGSYGYTF. DNA for the CDR3: TGTGCCTGGAGTCGGGACAGGGGGTCCTATGGCTACACCTTC.

The count of this clone is one. The chain joins TRBV24-1 to TRBJ2-3, with D possibly being TRBD1 (6 bases). The CDR3 spans 15 residues. Germline V gives CDR1 KGHDR, CDR2 SFDVKD. Trimming cost V 6 bases and J 2 bases, with 14 bases left between them. CDR3 bases: TGTGCCACCAGTACCGTACAGGGAGACACAGATACGCAGTATTTT. Its translation is CATSTVQGDTDTQYF.

The chain couples TRBV7-9 to TRBJ1-1; possible D gene TRBD1, 5 bases. V shed 5 bases and J shed 10 bases, with 20 bases lying between them. The CDR3 consists of 14 residues. The germline CDR1 and CDR2 sequences are SEHNR and FQNEAQ (reference sequence). The CDR3 bases are TGTGCCAGCAGCCCCCCGGGGGGGAAGGGGTCAGCTTTCTTT. It codes for CASSPPGGKGSAFF.

The V and J genes are TRBV30 and TRBJ1-5; D gene ambiguous. There are 15 residues in the CDR3. Trimming left V 2 bases short and J 7 bases short, with 18 bases between. The germline gives CDR1 GTSNPN, CDR2 SVGIG (reference sequence). CDR3 nucleotide sequence: TGTGCCTGGAGTCCTGGTGGGGTGGAGGGCCAGCCCCAGCATTTT. Its protein is CAWSPGGVEGQPQHF.

This clone was observed once. The chain employs TRBV7-2 and TRBJ1-5, with 7 positions matching TRBD1. Unmatched junction bases numbered 8, after V lost 2 bases and J lost 7 bases. Per the germline V gene, CDR1 is SGHTA and CDR2 is FQGNSA. There are 15 residues in the CDR3. CDR3 bases: TGTGCCAGCAGCTTAATGAGGGGACAGAGACAGCCCCAGCATTTT. Residues: CASSLMRGQRQPQHF.

This chain links TRBV27 with TRBJ2-3, with 8 bases matching TRBD1. V shed 2 bases and J 3 bases; nucleotides not matched to a gene: 7. The CDR3 runs to 16 residues. Germline assignment: CDR1 MNHEY and CDR2 SMNVEV (reference sequence). CDR3 residues: CASSLQGALVTDTQYF. The CDR3 nucleotides are TGTGCCAGCAGTTTACAGGGGGCCCTGGTGACAGATACGCAGTATTTT.

The rearrangement uses TRBV7-8 and TRBJ2-5; D is undetermined. The V and J ends lost 1 base and 4 bases respectively, with 7 bases between them. The CDR3 has 13 amino acids. Germline CDR1 and CDR2: SGHVS and FQNEAQ. The DNA for the CDR3 is TGTGCCAGCAGCTTAGGGTGGAGAGAGACCCAGTACTTC. Encoded protein: CASSLGWRETQYF.

The J gene is TRBJ1-6, the V gene TRBV30; tentative D call: TRBD1 (6 bases). The CDR3 covers 15 residues. The germline V and J ends were trimmed by 1 base and 8 bases, with 15 bases remaining between them. Germline CDR1 is GTSNPN and CDR2 is SVGIG (reference sequence). The CDR3 DNA reads TGTGCCTGGAGTGGTCGGGGGGCGATGGATTCACCCCTCCACTTT. It is translated as CAWSGRGAMDSPLHF. Using reference TRBV30 and TRBJ1-6 for the parts outside the CDR3, the full variable domain is SQTIHQWPATLVQPVGSPLSLECTVEGTSNPNLYWYRQAAGRGLQLLFYSVGIGQISSEVPQNLSASRPQDRQFILSSKKLLLSDSGFYLCAWSGRGAMDSPLHFGNGTRLTVT.